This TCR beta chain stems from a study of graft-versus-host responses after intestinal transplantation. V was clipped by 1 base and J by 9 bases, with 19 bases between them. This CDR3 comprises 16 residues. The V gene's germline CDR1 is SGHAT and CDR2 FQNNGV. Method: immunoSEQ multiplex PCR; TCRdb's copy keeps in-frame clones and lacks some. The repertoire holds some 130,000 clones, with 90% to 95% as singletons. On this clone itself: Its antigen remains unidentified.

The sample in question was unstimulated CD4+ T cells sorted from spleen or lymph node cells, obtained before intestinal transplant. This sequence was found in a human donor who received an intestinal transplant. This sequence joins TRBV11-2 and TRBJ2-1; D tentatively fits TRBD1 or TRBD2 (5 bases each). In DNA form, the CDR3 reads TGTGCCAGCAGCTTAGGGCCGGGACCAGATCGTCCTGAGCAGTTCTTC. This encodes CASSLGPGPDRPEQFF.